This T cell receptor (beta chain) is from a study of T cell changes during pregnancy in multiple sclerosis. Sequencing was performed with immunoSEQ multiplex PCR; in TCRdb, only in-frame clones are kept and a portion is missing. The sample yields about 25,000 clones, roughly nine tenths seen once. V was pared by 3 bases and J by 2 bases, with 5 bases of the junction left unmatched. Germline lookup yields CDR1 SGDLS and CDR2 YYNGEE. The CDR3 loop spans 16 amino acids. The rearrangement joins TRBV9 to TRBJ2-7; 13 bases align to TRBD2. This specimen was CD8+ T cells from peripheral blood mononuclear cells, taken in the third trimester of pregnancy. The TCR originated in a female donor in good health, enrolled as a control in a pregnancy study. The CDR3 DNA follows: TGTGCCAGCAGCGATCCAGGGACTAGCGGGGCCTACGAGCAGTACTTC. It yields the protein CASSDPGTSGAYEQYF. The whole variable domain, filled in from reference TRBV9 and TRBJ2-7, reads DSGVTQTPKHLITATGQRVTLRCSPRSGDLSVYWYQQSLDQGLQFLIQYYNGEERAKGNILERFSAQQFPDLHSELNLSSLELGDSALYFCASSDPGTSGAYEQYFGPGTRLTVT.